The 13 T cell receptor beta chains listed next were all sequenced from one sample in a study of blood T cell repertoires in COVID-19. Here immunoSEQ multiplex PCR was the method, and the copy in TCRdb shows in-frame clones only, minus some. The sample lists roughly 220,000 clones; about 88% were seen once. The specimen sequenced was PBMCs or T cells enriched from blood (not recorded which). The receptors derive from a woman aged 25 to 39 who had recovered from COVID-19.

The J gene is TRBJ2-1, the V gene TRBV14; 9 bases are a match to TRBD2. The CDR3 runs to 14 residues. CDR1 is SGHDN and CDR2 is FVKESK in the germline V gene. V lost 4 bases to trimming and J lost 8 bases; unmatched junction nucleotides: 6. The CDR3 sequence is CASSLGLAIYEQFF. CDR3 coding DNA: TGTGCCAGCAGCCTAGGACTAGCGATTTATGAGCAGTTCTTC.

This chain joins TRBV23-1 and TRBJ1-3; no reliable D call. TRBV23-1 has ORF status, its function being uncertain. The CDR3 extends over 16 amino acids. V lost 0 bases to trimming and J lost 0 bases, with 9 bases between them. CDR3: CASSQSAGDSGNTIYF. The CDR3 DNA reads as TGCGCCAGCAGTCAATCGGCGGGCGACTCTGGAAACACCATATATTTT.

The J gene is TRBJ2-1, the V gene TRBV5-6; weak D call: TRBD2 (5 bases). This CDR3 is 12 amino acids long. Looked up from germline, CDR1 is SGHDT and CDR2 is YYEEEE. The germline V and J ends were trimmed by 3 bases and 8 bases, with 9 bases remaining between them. Written as DNA, the CDR3 is TGTGCCAGCAGCTCTAGCTTAGATGAGCAGTTCTTC. Protein: CASSSSLDEQFF.

This clone was detected once. One end of the junction fails to match germline, which may point to a read error. This chain links TRBV7-7 with TRBJ2-2; maybe TRBD1 (5 bases). Per the germline V gene, CDR1 is SSHAT and CDR2 is FNYEAQ (reference sequence). This CDR3 is 16 amino acids long. CDR3 nucleotides: TGTGCTAGCAGCTTACGCAGGGAAGGAGCCACCGGGGAGCTGTTTTTT. It is translated as CASSLRREGATGELFF. Filled out from reference TRBV7-7 and TRBJ2-2, the complete variable domain reads GAGVSQSPRYKVTKRGQDVTLRCDPISSHATLYWYQQALGQGPEFLTYFNYEAQPDKSGLPSDRFSAERPEGSISTLTIQRTEQRDSAMYRCASSLRREGATGELFFGEGSRLTVL.

A single count supports this clone. V and J are TRBV5-1 and TRBJ1-5; tentatively, D is TRBD1 (5 bases). Germline loops: CDR1 SGHRS, CDR2 YFSETQ. The CDR3 runs to 14 residues. The germline V and J ends were trimmed by 0 bases and 5 bases, with 9 bases remaining between them. This CDR3 reads CASSLGQQDQPQHF. The CDR3 coding sequence is TGCGCCAGCAGCTTGGGACAGCAAGATCAGCCCCAGCATTTT. Supplemented by reference TRBV5-1 and TRBJ1-5, the full variable domain reads KAGVTQTPRYLIKTRGQQVTLSCSPISGHRSVSWYQQTPGQGLQFLFEYFSETQRNKGNFPGRFSGRQFSNSRSEMNVSTLELGDSALYLCASSLGQQDQPQHFGDGTRLSIL.

The chain employs TRBV5-6 and TRBJ1-2, with no clear D. The CDR3 length is 14 residues. Trimming pared 3 bases from V and 7 bases from J, leaving 16 bases between. Germline V CDR1 and CDR2: SGHDT, YYEEEE. The CDR3: CASSSPRRLGGYTF. Here the CDR3 DNA reads TGTGCCAGCAGCTCGCCCCGGAGGTTGGGTGGCTACACCTTC.

V is TRBV19 and J is TRBJ2-5; 9 bases line up with TRBD1. The CDR3 runs 16 residues. Trimming removed 3 bases from V and 1 base from J; junction bases left unmatched: 6. Germline CDR1 LNHDA, CDR2 SQIVND (reference sequence). The CDR3 DNA is TGTGCCAGTAGTATGGTCGGACAGGGGCTCCAAGAGACCCAGTACTTC. Translated: CASSMVGQGLQETQYF.

The chain has TRBV4-1 and TRBJ1-2; 7 bases agree with TRBD1. V dropped 3 bases and J dropped 4; count of bases not matched to a gene: 11. Per the germline V gene, CDR1 is MGHRA and CDR2 is YSYEKL. The CDR3 consists of 16 residues. The CDR3 coding sequence is TGCGCCAGCAGCCATGGGGAACGGGACAGCACCTATGGCTACACCTTC. Its protein product is CASSHGERDSTYGYTF.

The rearrangement joins TRBV29-1 to TRBJ1-1; 9 bases agree with TRBD1. Germline loops: CDR1 SQVTM, CDR2 ANQGSEA. The CDR3 has 13 amino acids. With 6 bases clipped from V and 2 bases from J, the junction kept 4 bases outside the gene matches. The CDR3 DNA sequence: TGCAGCGTACGGACAGGGGACAACACTGAAGCTTTCTTT. Encoded protein: CSVRTGDNTEAFF.

V is TRBV25-1 and J is TRBJ2-7, with a possible D match to TRBD2 (5 bases). The CDR3 is 17 residues long. V lost 2 bases to trimming and J lost 4 bases, with 21 bases between them. Germline lookup yields CDR1 MGHDK and CDR2 SYGVNS. CDR3 sequence reads: CASSELSVRGLEYEQYF. CDR3 in DNA: TGTGCCAGCAGTGAACTCTCGGTGAGAGGGCTCGAGTACGAGCAGTACTTC.

The chain couples TRBV5-1 to TRBJ1-1; D possibly corresponds to TRBD1 (5 bases). The CDR3 contains 14 residues. Trimming removed 4 bases at V and 4 bases at J, with 14 bases between. Germline loops: CDR1 SGHRS, CDR2 YFSETQ. The CDR3 sequence: CASSGNLDSTEAFF. For the CDR3, the DNA is TGCGCCAGCAGCGGAAACCTCGACAGCACTGAAGCTTTCTTT.

The chain employs TRBV5-5 and TRBJ1-6, with D possibly matching TRBD1 (5 bases). V gave up 4 bases and J gave up 0 bases, with 20 bases separating them. CDR1 is SGHKS and CDR2 is YYEKEE in the germline V gene (reference sequence). The CDR3 consists of 19 residues. The DNA of the CDR3 is TGTGCCAGCAGCATATCAGGGATCTCACACAGCTCCTATAATTCACCCCTCCACTTT. Protein product: CASSISGISHSSYNSPLHF.

The genes are TRBV4-1 and TRBJ1-1, with D unresolved. The germline V and J ends were trimmed by 3 bases and 5 bases, with 10 bases remaining between them. Looked up from germline, CDR1 is MGHRA and CDR2 is YSYEKL. The CDR3 length is 13 residues. The CDR3 nucleotides read TGCGCCAGCAGCCAGGCCAGGTGGACTGAAGCTTTCTTT. This sequence encodes CASSQARWTEAFF.